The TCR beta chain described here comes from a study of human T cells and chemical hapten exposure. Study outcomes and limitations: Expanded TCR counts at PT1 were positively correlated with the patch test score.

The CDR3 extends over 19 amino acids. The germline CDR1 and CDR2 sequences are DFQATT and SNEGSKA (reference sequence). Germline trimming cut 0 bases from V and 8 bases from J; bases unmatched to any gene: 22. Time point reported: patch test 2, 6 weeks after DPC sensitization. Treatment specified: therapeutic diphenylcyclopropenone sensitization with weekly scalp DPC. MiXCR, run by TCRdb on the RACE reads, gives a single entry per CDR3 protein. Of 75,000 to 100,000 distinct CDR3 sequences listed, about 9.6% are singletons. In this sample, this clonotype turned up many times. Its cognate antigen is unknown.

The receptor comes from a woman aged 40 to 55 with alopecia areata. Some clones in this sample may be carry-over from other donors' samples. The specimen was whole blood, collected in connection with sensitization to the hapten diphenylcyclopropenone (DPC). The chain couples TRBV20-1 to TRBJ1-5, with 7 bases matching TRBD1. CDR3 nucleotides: TGCAGTGCTAGAGATCAAAACAGGGGAGGGGTTGTAGGCCTGAAGCCCCAGCATTTT. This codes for CSARDQNRGGVVGLKPQHF.